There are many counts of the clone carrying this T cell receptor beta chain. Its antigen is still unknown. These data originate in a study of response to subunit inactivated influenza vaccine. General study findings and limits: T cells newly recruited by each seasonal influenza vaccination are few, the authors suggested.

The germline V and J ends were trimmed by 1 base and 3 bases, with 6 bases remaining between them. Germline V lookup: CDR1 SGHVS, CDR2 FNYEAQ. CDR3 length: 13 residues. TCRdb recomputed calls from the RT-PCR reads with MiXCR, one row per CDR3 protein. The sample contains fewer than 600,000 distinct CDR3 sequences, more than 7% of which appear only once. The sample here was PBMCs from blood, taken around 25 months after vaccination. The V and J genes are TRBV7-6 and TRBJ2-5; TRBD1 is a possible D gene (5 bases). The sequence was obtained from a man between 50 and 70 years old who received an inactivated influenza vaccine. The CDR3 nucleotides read TGTGCCAGCAGCTTAGTACAGGAAGAGACCCAGTACTTC. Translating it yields CASSLVQEETQYF.